Listed here are 31 T cell receptor beta chains from one sample, sequenced in a study of T cell changes during pregnancy in multiple sclerosis. Sequencing was performed with immunoSEQ multiplex PCR; in TCRdb, only in-frame clones are kept and a portion is missing. The sample records about 20,000 clones, less than 90% being singletons. Sequenced here: CD8+ T cells from peripheral blood mononuclear cells, sampled in the third trimester of pregnancy. These receptors all come from a female donor in good health, enrolled as a control in a pregnancy study.

The chain links TRBV27 to TRBJ1-1; D remains unclear. There are 15 residues in the CDR3. V gave up 6 bases and J gave up 3 bases, with 17 bases separating them. In germline, CDR1 is MNHEY, CDR2 SMNVEV (reference sequence). CDR3 sequence (DNA): TGTGCCAGCAGCCAAGTCGGAGGAGGTTACACTGAAGCTTTCTTT. It specifies CASSQVGGGYTEAFF.

This sequence joins TRBV5-6 and TRBJ2-3; the D gene is possibly TRBD2 (6 bases). Germline V gene data show CDR1 as SGHDT and CDR2 as YYEEEE. The V and J ends lost 3 bases and 4 bases respectively, with 9 bases between them. This CDR3 spans 13 amino acids. CDR3 in DNA: TGTGCCAGCAGCTCATCGGGAGCAGATACGCAGTATTTT. This encodes CASSSSGADTQYF.

V usage is TRBV7-6 and J usage is TRBJ2-2; 9 positions match TRBD1. The CDR3 totals 13 residues. Germline CDR1 reads SGHVS; CDR2 reads FNYEAQ. V shed 5 bases, J shed 8 bases, and the junction held 3 bases outside the gene matches. Here the CDR3 DNA reads TGTGCCAGCAGCGACAGGGGGTCAGGGGAGCTGTTTTTT. It is translated as CASSDRGSGELFF.

This chain connects TRBV11-2 to TRBJ1-2; D is perhaps TRBD1 (6 bases). Trimming took off 5 bases at V and 4 bases at J, with 20 bases between the two ends. The germline gives CDR1 SGHAT, CDR2 FQNNGV. The CDR3 is 16 residues long. The CDR3 DNA follows: TGTGCCAGCAGCCTGTCGGACAGACTACAACTCTATGGCTACACCTTC. Protein product: CASSLSDRLQLYGYTF.

The gene calls are TRBV9 and TRBJ2-1; perhaps TRBD1 as D (6 bases). CDR3 size: 15 residues. V dropped 4 bases and J dropped 4 bases, with 15 bases sitting between them. The germline V gene has CDR1 SGDLS and CDR2 YYNGEE. The CDR3 nucleotides read TGTGCCAGCAGCCCGAGACAGGTTGGGTACAATGAGCAGTTCTTC. Residues: CASSPRQVGYNEQFF.

The chain joins TRBV2 to TRBJ2-7; 9 bases fit TRBD1. The CDR3 has 13 amino acids. CDR1 is SNHLY and CDR2 is FYNNEI in the germline V gene. The ends lost 7 bases at V and 7 bases at J; junction bases unmatched: 8. CDR3 coding DNA: TGTGCCAGCAAGAGCGGGACAGGGCGGGAGCAGTACTTC. It yields the protein CASKSGTGREQYF.

The gene calls are TRBV28 and TRBJ1-5; the D gene is possibly TRBD1 (5 bases). Germline values: CDR1 MDHEN, CDR2 SYDVKM. V was trimmed by 7 bases and J by 4 bases, leaving 14 bases between them. This CDR3 is built from 14 residues. This CDR3 reads CASTLDSLNQPQHF. The CDR3 coding sequence is TGTGCCAGCACTCTAGACAGTCTAAATCAGCCCCAGCATTTT.

This chain joins TRBV28 and TRBJ2-7; possibly TRBD2 for D (5 bases). Per the germline V gene, CDR1 is MDHEN and CDR2 is SYDVKM. This CDR3 has 15 amino acids. V was shortened by 1 base and J by 2 bases, with 12 bases between the two germline ends. This CDR3 is CASSLLGAEAYEQYF. The CDR3 DNA is TGTGCCAGCAGTTTATTAGGAGCGGAGGCCTACGAGCAGTACTTC.

This chain links TRBV4-3 with TRBJ2-1, with 8 bases aligning to TRBD1. The germline V gene has CDR1 LGHNA and CDR2 YSLEER. V trimming: 0 bases; J trimming: 5 bases; junction bases outside the gene matches: 6. This CDR3 comprises 16 residues. The CDR3 sequence is CASSQDSRRGHNEQFF. For the CDR3, the DNA is TGCGCCAGCAGCCAAGATAGCCGCAGGGGGCACAATGAGCAGTTCTTC.

The chain uses TRBV19 and TRBJ1-2; 10 bases agree with TRBD1. V lost 5 bases, J lost 3 bases, and 9 bases stayed unmatched. Germline V CDR1 and CDR2: LNHDA, SQIVND (reference sequence). CDR3 length: 16 amino acids. This CDR3 is CASSEIATGGDYGYTF. CDR3 DNA: TGTGCCAGTAGTGAAATAGCGACAGGGGGCGACTATGGCTACACCTTC.

V usage is TRBV25-1 and J usage is TRBJ1-1; D remains unclear. This CDR3 spans 14 amino acids. Germline V gene lookup returns CDR1 MGHDK and CDR2 SYGVNS. V was cut by 8 bases and J by 4 bases, with 17 bases left in between. This chain's CDR3 is CASQSWQEITEAFF. The CDR3 nucleotides read TGTGCCAGCCAAAGCTGGCAGGAAATCACTGAAGCTTTCTTT.

V usage is TRBV11-1 and J usage is TRBJ2-1; 8 bases map to TRBD1. Trimming cost V 5 bases and J 0 bases; bases outside gene matches: 12. CDR3 length equals 18 residues. Germline CDR1 SGHAT, CDR2 FQDESV (reference sequence). In DNA form, the CDR3 reads TGTGCCAGCAGCACACCACACAGGGGGATAAGCTCCTACAATGAGCAGTTCTTC. Protein: CASSTPHRGISSYNEQFF.

The chain employs TRBV5-6 and TRBJ2-7, with D tentatively TRBD1 (6 bases). Trimming removed 3 bases at V and 4 bases at J, with 11 bases between. The CDR3 consists of 13 residues. Germline CDR1 SGHDT, CDR2 YYEEEE. The CDR3 bases are TGTGCCAGCAGCTCAGGGGCGCGATACGAGCAGTACTTC. Protein product: CASSSGARYEQYF.

This sequence joins TRBV4-2 and TRBJ2-2; 8 positions match TRBD1. CDR3 length: 14 amino acids. The V gene end was trimmed by 7 bases and the J gene end by 4 bases; junction bases not matched to a gene: 5. Germline CDR1 and CDR2: LGHNA and YNFKEQ. The DNA of the CDR3 is TGTGCCAGCACCCGACAGGGGTCCACCGGGGAGCTGTTTTTT. The encoded protein is CASTRQGSTGELFF.

The V gene is TRBV28, the J gene TRBJ2-3; 8 nucleotides align to TRBD1. The CDR3 loop spans 21 amino acids. The trim removed 5 bases at V and 6 bases at J, leaving 28 bases unmatched. Germline V gene data show CDR1 as MDHEN and CDR2 as SYDVKM. The CDR3 loop reads CASSLPTKPTLGQGALDTQYF. CDR3 DNA sequence: TGTGCCAGCAGTCTCCCTACCAAACCCACCCTCGGGCAGGGGGCTTTGGATACGCAGTATTTT.

This chain connects TRBV7-8 to TRBJ1-2; no reliable D call. Germline V gives CDR1 SGHVS, CDR2 FQNEAQ. The germline V and J ends were trimmed by 5 bases and 3 bases, with 22 bases remaining between them. This CDR3 contains 17 residues. The CDR3 DNA sequence: TGTGCCAGCAGCGAACCGGGATGGGCTTCTGACCACTATGGCTACACCTTC. Encoded protein: CASSEPGWASDHYGYTF.

V gene TRBV7-9 combines with J gene TRBJ1-2, with no clear D. The CDR3 contains 12 residues. V lost 2 bases to trimming and J lost 6 bases, with 7 bases between them. Germline loops: CDR1 SEHNR, CDR2 FQNEAQ (reference sequence). CDR3 sequence: CASSLWQDGYTF. The CDR3 DNA follows: TGTGCCAGCAGCTTATGGCAGGATGGCTACACCTTC.

The chain is built from TRBV27 and TRBJ2-2; 8 nucleotides agree with TRBD2. Germline V lookup: CDR1 MNHEY, CDR2 SMNVEV (reference sequence). This CDR3 region has 13 residues. V was pared by 3 bases and J by 6 bases, with 0 bases of the junction left unmatched. The CDR3 DNA is TGTGCCAGCAGTTTCGGGGGGGCCGGGGAGCTGTTTTTT. Residues: CASSFGGAGELFF.

This sequence joins TRBV7-9 and TRBJ2-3; 9 positions agree with TRBD2. Germline V gives CDR1 SEHNR, CDR2 FQNEAQ (reference sequence). V lost 1 base and J lost 3; bases outside the gene matches: 11. CDR3 length equals 18 residues. CDR3 bases: TGTGCCAGCAGCTTAGGGAGTTTAGGGACTAGCAGTACAGATACGCAGTATTTT. It translates to CASSLGSLGTSSTDTQYF.

This clone was counted only a few times. The chain joins TRBV6-1 to TRBJ1-5, with TRBD1 matching over 8 bases. Germline V lookup: CDR1 MNHNS, CDR2 SASEGT. The CDR3 is 12 residues long. J lost 8 bases, V lost 10 bases, and 7 bases had no gene match. CDR3: CAIRQGREPQHF. The DNA for the CDR3 is TGTGCCATCCGACAGGGGAGAGAGCCCCAGCATTTT.

In regard to this clone: The same CDR3 arises from other DNA sequences in this sample as well. The chain has TRBV9 and TRBJ2-2, with 11 bases identical to TRBD2. Germline-derived CDR1 and CDR2 are SGDLS and YYNGEE. Trimming at V came to 1 base and at J to 6 bases, leaving 2 bases not matched to a gene. This CDR3 has 15 residues. As DNA, the CDR3 is TGTGCCAGCAGCGTAACTAGCGGGGGTGCCGGGGAGCTGTTTTTT. As protein: CASSVTSGGAGELFF. The variable domain in full, with the rest retrieved from reference TRBV9 and TRBJ2-2, is DSGVTQTPKHLITATGQRVTLRCSPRSGDLSVYWYQQSLDQGLQFLIQYYNGEERAKGNILERFSAQQFPDLHSELNLSSLELGDSALYFCASSVTSGGAGELFFGEGSRLTVL.

The rearrangement uses TRBV19 and TRBJ2-7, with TRBD2 matching over 8 bases. The CDR3 spans 16 residues. In germline, CDR1 is LNHDA, CDR2 SQIVND (reference sequence). J gave up 2 bases and V 3 bases, and 9 bases lay outside the gene matches. Here the CDR3 DNA reads TGTGCCAGTAGTATCTTGGGTGGGACTAGGACCTACGAGCAGTACTTC. Its protein is CASSILGGTRTYEQYF.

The gene calls are TRBV7-6 and TRBJ2-1, with D tentatively TRBD1 (7 bases). V lost 5 bases and J lost 5, with 16 bases in between. From germline, CDR1 is SGHVS and CDR2 FNYEAQ. CDR3 length: 15 residues. The CDR3 loop is CASSPWRGPNNEQFF. CDR3 bases: TGTGCCAGCAGCCCCTGGAGGGGGCCAAACAATGAGCAGTTCTTC.

The gene calls are TRBV10-3 and TRBJ2-7; perhaps TRBD1 as D (6 bases). CDR3 length equals 13 residues. V lost 7 bases to trimming and J lost 0 bases, with 10 bases between them. CDR1 ENHRY and CDR2 SYGVKD come from the germline V gene. The CDR3 loop is CAINPTGSYEQYF. CDR3 DNA sequence: TGTGCCATCAACCCGACAGGCTCCTACGAGCAGTACTTC.

The chain links TRBV7-8 to TRBJ2-1; a weak D match, TRBD2 (6 bases). V lost 4 bases to trimming and J lost 5 bases, with 15 bases between them. CDR1 SGHVS and CDR2 FQNEAQ come from the germline V gene. This CDR3 is 15 amino acids long. In DNA form, the CDR3 reads TGTGCCAGCAGCTCCCGGGACTCGGGGCACAATGAGCAGTTCTTC. Its protein is CASSSRDSGHNEQFF. Based on the CDR3 plus reference TRBV7-8 and TRBJ2-1, the full variable domain is GAGVSQSPRYKVAKRGQDVALRCDPISGHVSLFWYQQALGQGPEFLTYFQNEAQLDKSGLPSDRFFAERPEGSVSTLKIQRTQQEDSAVYLCASSSRDSGHNEQFFGPGTRLTVL.

Concerning this clone itself: The sample carries other DNA sequences with the same CDR3. V and J are TRBV19 and TRBJ1-1; D perhaps matches TRBD1 (5 bases). The CDR3 extends over 14 amino acids. CDR1 LNHDA and CDR2 SQIVND come from the germline V gene (reference sequence). Trimming pared 6 bases from V and 2 bases from J, leaving 13 bases between. CDR3: CASSITGGNTEAFF. CDR3 in DNA: TGTGCCAGTAGCATAACCGGGGGAAACACTGAAGCTTTCTTT. Full variable domain (missing parts from reference TRBV19 and TRBJ1-1): DGGITQSPKYLFRKEGQNVTLSCEQNLNHDAMYWYRQDPGQGLRLIYYSQIVNDFQKGDIAEGYSVSREKKESFPLTVTSAQKNPTAFYLCASSITGGNTEAFFGQGTRLTVV.

The chain has TRBV19 and TRBJ2-3; maybe TRBD2 (5 bases). Trimming shortened V by 4 bases and J by 0 bases, and 20 bases separated the two germline ends. CDR1 LNHDA and CDR2 SQIVND come from the germline V gene (reference sequence). The CDR3 consists of 18 residues. CDR3: CASSTRPGTLGSTDTQYF. As DNA, the CDR3 is TGTGCCAGTAGTACGAGACCAGGCACACTAGGGAGCACAGATACGCAGTATTTT.

V and J are TRBV12-5 and TRBJ2-7, with D maybe TRBD1 (5 bases). Germline CDR1 is LGHNT and CDR2 is FRNRAP. Trimming cost V 3 bases and J 6 bases, with 9 bases left between them. The CDR3 is 12 amino acids. CDR3 loop: CASGLDSLEQYF. The CDR3 DNA reads TGTGCTAGTGGTTTAGACAGTCTCGAGCAGTACTTC.

The chain recombines TRBV11-2 with TRBJ2-7; D unresolved. The V end was cut by 2 bases, the J end by 4 bases, with 12 bases between. The length of the CDR3 is 14 residues. Per germline, CDR1 SGHAT and CDR2 FQNNGV. The CDR3 DNA sequence: TGTGCCAGCAGCTTACCCCCCTCCCCTTACGAGCAGTACTTC. Protein product: CASSLPPSPYEQYF. Filled out from reference TRBV11-2 and TRBJ2-7, the complete variable domain reads EAGVAQSPRYKIIEKRQSVAFWCNPISGHATLYWYQQILGQGPKLLIQFQNNGVVDDSQLPKDRFSAERLKGVDSTLKIQPAKLEDSAVYLCASSLPPSPYEQYFGPGTRLTVT.

This clone was seen only a few times. The genes are TRBV15 and TRBJ2-1, with TRBD2 as a possible D gene (7 bases). The ends were cut back, 6 bases at V and 5 bases at J, with 14 bases in the middle. The CDR3 totals 14 residues. CDR1 and CDR2 (germline): LNHNV, YYDKDF (reference sequence). CDR3 nucleotides: TGTGCCACCAGGGGGGCTAGCGGCAACAATGAGCAGTTCTTC. Translating gives CATRGASGNNEQFF.

This sequence joins TRBV5-1 and TRBJ2-7; no reliable D call. Per germline, CDR1 SGHRS and CDR2 YFSETQ. This CDR3 spans 16 amino acids. With 3 bases removed from V and 3 bases from J, the gap between germline ends came to 19 bases. CDR3 protein: CASSSAVDLPVYEQYF. CDR3 DNA sequence: TGCGCCAGCAGCTCGGCGGTCGACCTACCGGTCTACGAGCAGTACTTC.